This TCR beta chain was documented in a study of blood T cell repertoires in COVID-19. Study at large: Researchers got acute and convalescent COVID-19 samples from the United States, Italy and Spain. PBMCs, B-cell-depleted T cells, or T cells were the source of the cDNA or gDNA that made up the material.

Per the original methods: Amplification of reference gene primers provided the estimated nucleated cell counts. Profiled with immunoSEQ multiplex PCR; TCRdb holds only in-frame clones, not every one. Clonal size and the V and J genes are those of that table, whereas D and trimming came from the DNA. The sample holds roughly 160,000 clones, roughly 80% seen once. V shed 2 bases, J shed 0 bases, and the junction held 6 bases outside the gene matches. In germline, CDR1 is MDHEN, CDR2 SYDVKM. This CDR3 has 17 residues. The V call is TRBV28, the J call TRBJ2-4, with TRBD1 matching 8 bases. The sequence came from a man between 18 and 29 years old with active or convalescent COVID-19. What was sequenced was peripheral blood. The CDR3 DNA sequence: TGTGCCAGCAGTTTAGTCGGGACAGGAGTAGCCAAAAACATTCAGTACTTC. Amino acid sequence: CASSLVGTGVAKNIQYF.